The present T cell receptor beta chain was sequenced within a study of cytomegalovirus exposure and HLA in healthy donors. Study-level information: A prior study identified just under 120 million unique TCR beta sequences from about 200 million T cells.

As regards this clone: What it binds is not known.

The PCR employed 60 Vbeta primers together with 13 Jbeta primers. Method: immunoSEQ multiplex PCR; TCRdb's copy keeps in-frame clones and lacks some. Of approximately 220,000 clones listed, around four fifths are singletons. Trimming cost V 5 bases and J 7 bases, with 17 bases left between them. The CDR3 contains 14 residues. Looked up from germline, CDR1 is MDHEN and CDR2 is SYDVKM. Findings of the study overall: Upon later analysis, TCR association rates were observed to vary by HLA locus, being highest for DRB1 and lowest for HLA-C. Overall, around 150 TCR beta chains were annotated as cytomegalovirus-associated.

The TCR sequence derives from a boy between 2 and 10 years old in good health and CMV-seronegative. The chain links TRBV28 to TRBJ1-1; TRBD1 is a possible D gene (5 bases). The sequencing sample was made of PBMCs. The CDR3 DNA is TGTGCCAGCAGTCCCTTCAGGGAACCTATTGAAGCTTTCTTT. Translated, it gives CASSPFREPIEAFF. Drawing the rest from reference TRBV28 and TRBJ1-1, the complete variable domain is DVKVTQSSRYLVKRTGEKVFLECVQDMDHENMFWYRQDPGLGLRLIYFSYDVKMKEKGDIPEGYSVSREKKERFSLILESASTNQTSMYLCASSPFREPIEAFFGQGTRLTVV.